This T cell receptor beta chain emerged from a study of T cells in Graves' hyperthyroidism and ophthalmopathy (dated by TCRdb to the late 2010s). Study-level background: Peripheral blood samples were taken at initial diagnosis, before any treatment was given. A discovery cohort of approximately 97 patients, 43 with Graves' ophthalmopathy and 55 to 60 with stable Graves' hyperthyroidism, was used to find distinguishing TCR V-J signatures. The roughly 90 discovery patients were divided at random into training and test sets in a 7:3 ratio. The paper reports TCR Vbeta CDR3 sequencing of roughly 140 peripheral blood samples: around 41 ophthalmopathy, 75 to 80 hyperthyroidism and approximately 17 progressor patients. Prospective prediction of ophthalmopathy was tested in an independent validation cohort of under 20 hyperthyroidism patients and some 17 patients who later progressed to ophthalmopathy. Once sampling was done, hyperthyroidism patients were given methimazole at a starting dose of 30 mg daily, whereas ophthalmopathy patients were given high-dose intravenous methylprednisolone. Thyroid tissue and blood T-cell repertoires from six Graves' hyperthyroidism patients were also compared in the study.

Ophthalmopathy patients had moderately to severely active disease, Clinical Activity Score of at least 3, NOSPECS grade of at least 4, and duration under 3 months. Any patient with an uncontrolled infection, another autoimmune disease, pregnancy or lactation was excluded. Diagnoses were established on the basis of clinical symptoms, serum thyroxine and TRAb, thyroid ultrasound, and orbital computed tomography. Ficoll-Paque density gradient centrifugation was used to isolate PBMCs from approximately 10 ml of fresh peripheral blood. Trizol reagent was used to extract total RNA, and RNA quality was then checked on an Agilent 2100 Bioanalyzer. Comments on this clonotype: Its antigen target is currently unknown. Nothing much larger sits one base from this clone, and base qualities are not available.

TCR beta CDR3 regions were amplified from RNA transcripts. The TCR CDR3 was subjected to a first round of RT-PCR using the HTBI primer set and the Qiagen OneStep RT-PCR kit. A second multiplex PCR round built the libraries, followed by size selection and purification. The libraries were sequenced on an Illumina HiSeq2000 using paired-end 100 bp reads. The original pipeline was this. SOAPnuke was used to process the raw data, with reads discarded if the reads contained adapters or uncalled bases, had a mean Phred below 15, or lacked an exact constant-primer or identifier match. High-quality paired reads were merged using COPE v1.2.5, and each unique nucleotide sequence was defined as a clonotype. MiTCR v1.1 was used to align clonotypes to the IMGT TRBV, TRBD and TRBJ reference segments. Analysis was restricted to V-J combinations with a frequency above 0.0001, which covered roughly 99% of repertoires. The TCS score was defined as the ratio of F50 (clonal expansion) to E x V (chaos), calculated using BLOSUM62-based TCRdist between CDR3 peptides within each V-J. Welch's t-statistics and random forest reduced 500 to 550 V-J features to roughly 13, which were used in a naive Bayes classifier (R e1071). TCRdb ran its own pipeline on the public reads, namely fastp trimming at Q25 and MiXCR clone calling, and kept in-frame beta chains. Identical CDR3 protein sequences are pooled into one entry, listed with their most common genes and DNA. TCRdb, not the original authors, processed these V and J calls. The sample contains 490,000 or so distinct CDR3 sequences, roughly 15% of them found a single time. The top ten hold about 29% of the sample.

General findings and caveats noted by the study authors: In cross-validation, a model built on a 13 V-J signature told ophthalmopathy apart from stable hyperthyroidism with over 85% sensitivity and roughly 83% specificity, and in testing the same model reached 80%/75%. No statistical method was used to set the sample size in advance, and investigators knew the group allocation. Blood samples also contained most of the expanded thyroid clonotypes (frequency above 0.001), which suggests that blood repertoires may reflect thyroid immune responses. In validation, the model predicted progression to ophthalmopathy with over 65% sensitivity and around 72% specificity, a median of roughly seven months before onset.

This receptor was identified in a woman in her thirties with Graves' ophthalmopathy. The sample comprised blood.

The DNA reads as follows: TGCAGCGCTGGACCGACTAGCGGGAGGCTTGAGCAGTTCTTC. It encodes CSAGPTSGRLEQFF. Recombination joined TRBV29-1 with TRBJ2-1; 13 bases in the middle match TRBD2. Ends trimmed: V by 7 bases, J by 9 bases; bases unmatched to a gene: 9. From a lookup of the germline V gene, CDR1 and CDR2 are SQVTM and ANQGSEA. From the cysteine through the phenylalanine, the CDR3 covers 14 amino acids. Here the CDR3 DNA is all that survives: 42 bases in frame from base 1.